The rows below give T cell receptor beta chains drawn from one sample of a study of T cell changes during pregnancy in multiple sclerosis. TCRdb keeps only in-frame clones here, not all; method: immunoSEQ multiplex PCR. The table lists about 61,000 clones, 85% to 95% of them singletons, with more than 2% in the top ten. The material sequenced was CD8+ T cells from peripheral blood mononuclear cells, taken in the third trimester of pregnancy. These receptor sequences come from a female donor with multiple sclerosis, enrolled in a pregnancy study. The CDR3 runs from the conserved cysteine through the conserved F or W. D genes are given only for firm matches. Not all rows give a size; the values are once, few, many and, for expanded clones, a class.

cdr3_aa: CASSLSVTGNTGELFF; cdr3_nt: TGTGCCAGCAGTTTATCGGTTACAGGGAACACCGGGGAGCTGTTTTTT; clone_size: -; d_call: -; v_call: TRBV27; j_call: TRBJ2-2
cdr3_aa: CASSQGVGQAEAFF; cdr3_nt: TGCGCCAGCAGCCAAGGAGTAGGACAGGCTGAAGCTTTCTTT; clone_size: -; d_call: TRBD1; v_call: TRBV4-3; j_call: TRBJ1-1
cdr3_aa: CASSYRGSNEQYF; cdr3_nt: TGTGCCAGTAGTTACAGGGGCTCCAACGAGCAGTACTTC; clone_size: -; d_call: TRBD1; v_call: TRBV19; j_call: TRBJ2-7
cdr3_aa: CASSFSGTVPDTQYF; cdr3_nt: TGTGCCAGCAGCTTTAGCGGAACCGTCCCAGATACGCAGTATTTT; clone_size: -; d_call: -; v_call: TRBV7-9; j_call: TRBJ2-3
cdr3_aa: CASSQVDRNTEAFF; cdr3_nt: TGCGCCAGCAGCCAAGTCGACAGGAACACTGAAGCTTTCTTT; clone_size: -; d_call: -; v_call: TRBV4-3; j_call: TRBJ1-1
cdr3_aa: CASSKLGELFF; cdr3_nt: TGTGCCAGCAGTAAGCTCGGGGAGCTGTTTTTT; clone_size: -; d_call: -; v_call: TRBV6-5; j_call: TRBJ2-2
cdr3_aa: CASSPSGDVREQYF; cdr3_nt: TGTGCCAGCAGCCCCTCAGGGGACGTTCGCGAGCAGTACTTC; clone_size: -; d_call: -; v_call: TRBV9; j_call: TRBJ2-7
cdr3_aa: CASSSKTSGRAGEQFF; cdr3_nt: TGCGCCAGCAGCTCAAAGACTAGCGGGAGGGCAGGGGAGCAGTTCTTC; clone_size: -; d_call: TRBD2; v_call: TRBV5-1; j_call: TRBJ2-1
cdr3_aa: CASSSHTDTQYF; cdr3_nt: TGTGCCAGCAGCTCCCACACAGATACGCAGTATTTT; clone_size: -; d_call: -; v_call: TRBV11-2; j_call: TRBJ2-3
cdr3_aa: CASQTGFNQPQHF; cdr3_nt: TGTGCCAGCCAAACAGGGTTCAATCAGCCCCAGCATTTT; clone_size: few; d_call: -; v_call: TRBV19; j_call: TRBJ1-5
cdr3_aa: CASKETGLSYEQYF; cdr3_nt: TGTGCCAGCAAGGAGACAGGACTCTCCTACGAGCAGTACTTC; clone_size: -; d_call: -; v_call: TRBV28; j_call: TRBJ2-7
cdr3_aa: CASSLGGNTGELFF; cdr3_nt: TGCGCCAGCAGCCTAGGGGGGAACACCGGGGAGCTGTTTTTT; clone_size: -; d_call: -; v_call: TRBV4-3; j_call: TRBJ2-2
cdr3_aa: CASTAGAYNEQFF; cdr3_nt: TGTGCCAGCACCGCGGGAGCCTACAATGAGCAGTTCTTC; clone_size: -; d_call: TRBD2; v_call: TRBV27; j_call: TRBJ2-1
cdr3_aa: CASARDREILVNTEAFF; cdr3_nt: TGTGCCAGCGCAAGGGACAGGGAAATTTTGGTGAACACTGAAGCTTTCTTT; clone_size: -; d_call: TRBD1; v_call: TRBV2; j_call: TRBJ1-1
cdr3_aa: CARLGRGLNTEAFF; cdr3_nt: TGTGCCAGACTAGGACGGGGATTGAACACTGAAGCTTTCTTT; clone_size: -; d_call: -; v_call: TRBV28; j_call: TRBJ1-1
cdr3_aa: CASSQDPGVAGGLTGELFF; cdr3_nt: TGTGCCAGCAGCCAAGACCCGGGGGTAGCGGGAGGGCTCACCGGGGAGCTGTTTTTT; clone_size: -; d_call: TRBD2; v_call: TRBV4-2; j_call: TRBJ2-2
cdr3_aa: CASRDKSGKQYF; cdr3_nt: TGTGCCAGCAGGGACAAGAGTGGTAAGCAGTACTTC; clone_size: -; d_call: -; v_call: TRBV2; j_call: TRBJ2-7
cdr3_aa: CASRVRAGARYNEQFF; cdr3_nt: TGTGCCAGCAGAGTTAGGGCGGGGGCTAGATACAATGAGCAGTTCTTC; clone_size: once; d_call: -; v_call: TRBV2; j_call: TRBJ2-1
cdr3_aa: CASNSRGLLTEAFF; cdr3_nt: TGTGCCAGCAACTCAAGGGGGCTTTTGACTGAAGCTTTCTTT; clone_size: -; d_call: TRBD1; v_call: TRBV27; j_call: TRBJ1-1
cdr3_aa: CASSQEYRASGAYEQYF; cdr3_nt: TGCGCCAGCAGCCAAGAATATCGGGCTAGCGGGGCCTACGAGCAGTACTTC; clone_size: -; d_call: TRBD2; v_call: TRBV4-3; j_call: TRBJ2-7
cdr3_aa: CASSQRDSGYEQYF; cdr3_nt: TGTGCCAGTAGTCAAAGGGACAGCGGGTACGAGCAGTACTTC; clone_size: once; d_call: -; v_call: TRBV19; j_call: TRBJ2-7
cdr3_aa: CASSQLQGVEAFF; cdr3_nt: TGCGCCAGCAGCCAACTCCAGGGGGTAGAAGCTTTCTTT; clone_size: -; d_call: TRBD1; v_call: TRBV4-3; j_call: TRBJ1-1
cdr3_aa: CSATGQYEQYF; cdr3_nt: TGCAGTGCTACCGGACAGTACGAGCAGTACTTC; clone_size: -; d_call: -; v_call: TRBV20-1; j_call: TRBJ2-7
cdr3_aa: CASSIGAATKNEQYF; cdr3_nt: TGTGCCAGTAGTATTGGGGCGGCAACTAAGAACGAGCAGTACTTC; clone_size: -; d_call: -; v_call: TRBV19; j_call: TRBJ2-7
cdr3_aa: CASSFPLPFTGGYGYTF; cdr3_nt: TGTGCCAGCAGTTTCCCACTTCCCTTTACAGGGGGCTATGGCTACACCTTC; clone_size: -; d_call: TRBD1; v_call: TRBV28; j_call: TRBJ1-2
cdr3_aa: CASSLASGEYEQYF; cdr3_nt: TGTGCCAGCAGCTTGGCTAGCGGAGAATACGAGCAGTACTTC; clone_size: -; d_call: TRBD2; v_call: TRBV7-8; j_call: TRBJ2-7
cdr3_aa: CAWSLSHEKLFF; cdr3_nt: TGTGCCTGGAGTCTATCACATGAAAAACTGTTTTTT; clone_size: -; d_call: -; v_call: TRBV30; j_call: TRBJ1-4
cdr3_aa: CASSLLAGGTDTQYF; cdr3_nt: TGCGCCAGCAGCCTACTAGCGGGGGGCACAGATACGCAGTATTTT; clone_size: -; d_call: TRBD2; v_call: TRBV4-1; j_call: TRBJ2-3